These 14 T cell receptor beta chains were sequenced from one sample in a study of blood T cell repertoires in COVID-19. Repertoires were generated with immunoSEQ multiplex PCR, while TCRdb's copy carries only in-frame clones and drops some. The table records about 240,000 clones, approximately 86% of them present only once. The sequenced material came from PBMCs or T cells enriched from blood (not recorded which). All receptors derive from a woman in her thirties or forties with acute COVID-19.

The chain is built from TRBV19 and TRBJ2-5, with D possibly being TRBD2 (6 bases). CDR3 length equals 17 residues. Trimming shortened V by 2 bases and J by 1 base, and 17 bases separated the two germline ends. The V gene's germline CDR1 is LNHDA and CDR2 SQIVND (reference sequence). CDR3 DNA sequence: TGTGCCAGTAGTATATCGGGGGAGCCGTGGGTCCAAGAGACCCAGTACTTC. Protein sequence: CASSISGEPWVQETQYF.

This rearrangement joins TRBV12-1 to TRBJ2-7; TRBD2 reflects the table's D call only, with no check against the DNA. TRBV12-1 represents a pseudogene. This CDR3 is built from 15 residues. The CDR3 nucleotides read TGTGCCAAAAGACTGGAGCGGGAGGGCTCCGTCGAGCAGTACTTC. This translates into CAKRLEREGSVEQYF.

This chain links TRBV14 with TRBJ2-2; tentatively, D is TRBD1 (5 bases). The V gene lost 0 bases and the J gene lost 5 bases, with 16 bases spanning the gap. Germline lookup yields CDR1 SGHDN and CDR2 FVKESK. The CDR3 loop spans 17 amino acids. DNA for the CDR3: TGTGCCAGCAGCCAAGATAGAGGCCAGGGCAGGACCGGGGAGCTGTTTTTT. Protein: CASSQDRGQGRTGELFF.

The chain uses TRBV6-1 and TRBJ1-2; maybe TRBD1 (6 bases). Looked up from germline, CDR1 is MNHNS and CDR2 is SASEGT. V shed 1 base and J shed 9 bases, with 15 bases lying between them. The CDR3 contains 14 residues. The CDR3 coding sequence is TGTGCCAGCAGTGAAGGGGGGGGCAGAATCAGCTACACCTTC. It specifies CASSEGGGRISYTF.

The chain uses TRBV6-5 and TRBJ1-5, with 9 bases fitting TRBD1. V gave up 5 bases and J gave up 6 bases; unmatched junction bases: 8. Germline loops: CDR1 MNHEY, CDR2 SVGAGI. The CDR3 covers 15 residues. In nucleotides, the CDR3 is TGTGCCAGCAGTATACAGGGGGCGGCGGTTCAGCCCCAGCATTTT. Translation gives CASSIQGAAVQPQHF.

The rearrangement links TRBV11-3 to TRBJ2-7; 7 bases map to TRBD1. The J segment lost 2 bases and the V segment lost 0 bases, leaving 4 bases of the junction unmatched. Germline V gene data show CDR1 as SGHNT and CDR2 as YENEEA. CDR3 size: 15 residues. For the CDR3, the DNA is TGTGCCAGCAGCTTAGAAGGGACAGTAACCTACGAGCAGTACTTC. It encodes CASSLEGTVTYEQYF.

This clone was observed a single time. J is TRBJ2-3 and V is TRBV9; possibly TRBD2 for D (5 bases). The CDR3 is made up of 17 amino acids. CDR1 and CDR2 from the germline V gene are SGDLS and YYNGEE. Trimming took 0 bases from V and 2 from J, leaving 16 bases between them. The CDR3 nucleotides read TGTGCCAGCAGCGTAGCTGCCAGCTCGGGGATCACAGATACGCAGTATTTT. Encoded protein: CASSVAASSGITDTQYF.

The chain employs TRBV6-5 and TRBJ2-7, with TRBD1 identical over 9 bases. V shed 8 bases and J 4 bases; nucleotides not matched to a gene: 3. Germline V gene lookup returns CDR1 MNHEY and CDR2 SVGAGI. The CDR3 has 12 amino acids. The CDR3 sequence is CASGTGRYEQYF. In DNA form, the CDR3 reads TGTGCCAGCGGGACAGGGCGATACGAGCAGTACTTC.

The gene calls are TRBV2 and TRBJ2-7; no reliable D call. Germline loops: CDR1 SNHLY, CDR2 FYNNEI. With 1 base removed from V and 5 bases from J, the gap between germline ends came to 6 bases. CDR3 length equals 12 residues. The CDR3 loop reads CASSEVENEQYF. In nucleotides, the CDR3 is TGTGCCAGCAGTGAAGTAGAGAACGAGCAGTACTTC.

This rearrangement joins TRBV29-1 to TRBJ2-5; D is ambiguous. The germline V and J ends were trimmed by 1 base and 4 bases, with 10 bases remaining between them. Germline-derived CDR1 and CDR2 are SQVTM and ANQGSEA. The CDR3 has 13 amino acids. In nucleotides, the CDR3 is TGCAGCGTTGAAGTAATAATCCGAGAGACCCAGTACTTC. It translates to CSVEVIIRETQYF. Drawing the rest from reference TRBV29-1 and TRBJ2-5, the complete variable domain is SAVISQKPSRDICQRGTSLTIQCQVDSQVTMMFWYRQQPGQSLTLIATANQGSEATYESGFVIDKFPISRPNLTFSTLTVSNMSPEDSSIYLCSVEVIIRETQYFGPGTRLLVL.

This clone was observed at least ten times. This CDR3 reads CASSPGILDSPLHF. CDR3 nucleotide sequence: TGTGCCAGCAGCCCAGGGATATTGGATTCACCCCTCCACTTT. The J gene is TRBJ1-6, the V gene TRBV5-6; TRBD1 is a possible D gene (5 bases). The V gene's germline CDR1 is SGHDT and CDR2 YYEEEE. Between the trimmed V and J ends, which lost 4 bases and 8 bases, there was a span of 13 bases. The CDR3 loop spans 14 amino acids. Combining the CDR3 with reference TRBV5-6 and TRBJ1-6 gives the whole variable domain DAGVTQSPTHLIKTRGQQVTLRCSPKSGHDTVSWYQQALGQGPQFIFQYYEEEERQRGNFPDRFSGHQFPNYSSELNVNALLLGDSALYLCASSPGILDSPLHFGNGTRLTVT.

The chain employs TRBV10-2 and TRBJ2-6; possibly TRBD1 for D (6 bases). Germline V gene data show CDR1 as WSHSY and CDR2 as SAAADI. This CDR3 has 19 residues. With 6 bases removed from V and 0 bases from J, the gap between germline ends came to 21 bases. CDR3 sequence (DNA): TGCGCCAGCAGCGAAACCGGGGACACACGATTCTCTGGGGCCAACGTCCTGACTTTC. Its protein product is CASSETGDTRFSGANVLTF.

This clone was seen only a few times. The genes are TRBV29-1 and TRBJ2-3, with TRBD2 matching 11 bases. Germline CDR1 is SQVTM and CDR2 is ANQGSEA. This CDR3 region has 13 residues. V lost 4 bases, J lost 8 bases, and 5 bases stayed unmatched. The CDR3 protein is CSVVKLAGVTQYF. The CDR3 bases are TGCAGCGTTGTTAAACTAGCGGGGGTTACGCAGTATTTT.

This rearrangement joins TRBV18 to TRBJ2-1, with 9 bases lining up with TRBD1. Germline CDR1 and CDR2: KGHSH and LQKENI. Trimming at V came to 5 bases and at J to 5 bases, leaving 7 bases not matched to a gene. The CDR3 loop spans 15 amino acids. CDR3 sequence reads: CASSLGQGSDNEQFF. In DNA form, the CDR3 reads TGTGCCAGCTCATTGGGACAGGGTTCTGACAATGAGCAGTTCTTC.